This T cell receptor (beta chain) was identified during a study of tumor-infiltrating lymphocytes in primary liver carcinoma. A primer matching the constant region was used to make TCR beta cDNA from around 550 ng of total RNA. Investigators got TCR beta libraries out of three nested multiplex PCR rounds, done with slightly modified ARM-PCR. The first two PCR rounds, approximately 11 cycles each, used TRBV1-TRBV30 forward primers and a C-beta reverse primer. TCRdb called the multiplex PCR reads again in MiXCR, with one record for every CDR3 protein. The repertoire includes 250,000 to 350,000 distinct CDR3 sequences, 50% to 60% of them detected once, and approximately 15% sits in the top ten. The CDR3 spans 13 residues. V shed 5 bases, J shed 9 bases, and the junction held 7 bases outside the gene matches. Per the germline V gene, CDR1 is GTSNPN and CDR2 is SVGIG (reference sequence). Blood RNA originated from unsorted whole blood, with germline DNA additionally extracted. Patients in the cohort were treatment-naive and living with chronic HBV infection. Around 3.7 milliliters of peripheral blood were gathered ahead of the operation.

The V and J genes are TRBV30 and TRBJ2-1; 10 bases fit TRBD2. The sample comprised peripheral blood. The sequence was obtained from a woman aged 25 to 39 with primary liver carcinoma and hepatitis B virus infection. For the CDR3, the DNA is TGTGCCTGGGGTTGGACTAGCGGCACTGAGCAGTTCTTC. This gives the protein CAWGWTSGTEQFF.